This T cell receptor (beta chain) comes out of a study of early T cells in non-severe SARS-CoV-2 infection (dated by TCRdb to the early 2020s). For context, the study as a whole: Because TCR sequencing relied on bulk RNA taken from unsorted whole blood, pairing of alpha and beta chains was not possible.

Study-level results and caveats: Matching against VDJdb was skewed toward anti-spike CD8 responses, likely underestimated virus-specific expansions, and missed private and CD4 specificities.

The library was obtained by 5' RACE. Sequencing was carried out with a NextSeq 500. Unique molecular identifiers were attached to individual cDNA molecules in the TCR library protocol so that sequencing error and PCR bias could be corrected. Both TCR alpha and beta chains were sequenced, and tight co-correlation was observed between alpha and beta sequence abundances in each sample. Concerning the study's data processing: Decombinator V4 was used to perform V gene, J gene and CDR3 annotation of TCR sequences. TCRs were defined as expanded if a significant change between any two time points was detected under a Poisson model with p below 0.0001. TCR abundances were normalised to the total number of TCRs sequenced per sample and expressed as counts per million. TRAV1-2 paired with TRAJ12, TRAJ20 or TRAJ33 defined MAIT TCRs, while TRAV10 paired with TRAJ18 defined iNKT TCRs. A search of VDJdb, accessed on 1 November 2021, was run for TCRs annotated to CMV, EBV and SARS-CoV-2, with TCRs annotated for multiple antigens excluded. The public sequencing data were trimmed at Q25 with fastp and processed into clonotypes with MiXCR by TCRdb, which kept only in-frame beta chains. CDR3 protein sequences are deduplicated, and each keeps its most common genes and DNA. What appears here as the V and J calls and clone size reflects TCRdb's work, not the paper's. The sample table contains 87,000 or so distinct CDR3 sequences; only one count was recorded for about 14% of them. Under 8% of the sample belongs to the ten largest clones.

The study was a case-control design nested within a healthcare worker cohort in London, UK, with weekly nasopharyngeal swab PCR tests and blood sampling. Healthcare workers were enrolled in the week of the UK lockdown, from 23 to 31 March 2020, and were followed every week for up to roughly 16 weeks. This clonotype occurred a few times. Its antigen remains undetermined. Base qualities are not provided; no much larger clone lies one nucleotide away. The CDR3 goes from the cysteine to the phenylalanine over 16 residues. CDR3 DNA is the only sequence kept; it has 48 bases, read in frame from the first base. The germline V gene encodes CDR1 DFQATT and CDR2 SNEGSKA (reference sequence). Here V drops 0 bases and J drops 2 bases, and the junction holds 5 bases not matched to any gene.

The sequence derives from an adult who was a healthcare worker with PCR-confirmed SARS-CoV-2 infection or an uninfected control (not recorded which). Sequencing was done on a sample of whole blood. Recombination linked TRBV20-1 to TRBJ2-7; 12 bases in the middle match TRBD2. In nucleotides, the sequence is TGCAGTGCTAGAGAACGGACTAGCGGGGCCCCCTACGAGCAGTACTTC. This codes for CSARERTSGAPYEQYF.